The present T cell receptor beta chain was sequenced within a study of blood T cell repertoires in COVID-19 (TCRdb year 2020). Background on the whole study: Recovered participants in ImmuneRACE Cohort 3 were defined as having two consecutive negative NP/OP PCR tests, clearance from a healthcare professional, or resolution of symptoms. Samples from collaborators originated in the United States, Italy and Spain and spanned both the acute and convalescent phases of COVID-19. The material from the prospective study consisted of cDNA or gDNA derived from T cells, B-cell-depleted T cells, or PBMCs. Deeply sampled blood TCRbeta repertoires from subjects exposed to, actively infected with, or recovered from COVID-19 were included in the dataset. The repertoires were released in a freely available public database intended as a resource for research on the immune response to SARS-CoV-2. The samples were drawn from two sources: the first 160 participants of the ongoing ImmuneRACE study, and fewer than 1,500 subjects contributed by 6 global collaborators. A de-identified subject ID, COVID-19 status, age in years and sex were almost always included in the sample metadata. Where available, HLA class I and class II types were taken from metadata supplied by the sample provider and were not determined by assay-based typing.

Enrolling through a virtual design, the prospective study's participants ranged in age from roughly 18 to 100 years and lived across about two dozen United States geographic areas. In the prospective study, participants were assigned to cohorts based on the clinical history participants reported in a screening survey and a study questionnaire. In the prospective study, mobile phlebotomists collected whole blood, serum and a nasopharyngeal or oropharyngeal swab from each participant. Additional blood draws and questionnaires over an approximately 2-month period could optionally be provided by prospective study participants. Blood samples from the prospective study were shipped frozen or at room temperature prior to DNA extraction. Study-wide conclusions, independent of this receptor: The quantity of clinical and demographic metadata differed by source and by participant and was supplied without curation.

With regard to this clone: Its antigen specificity is not known. No much larger clone is present one base from it, and per-base qualities are unavailable.

TCRbeta CDR3 regions were amplified from genomic DNA by means of the immunoSEQ Assay, a bias-controlled multiplex PCR. As for the original processing: Within the assay, amplification of reference gene primers was used to estimate how many nucleated cells each sample contained. Sequence reads were collapsed and filtered to measure the absolute abundance of every unique TCRbeta CDR3 rearrangement. For each sample, productive Simpson clonality was calculated as the square root of Simpson's diversity index over productive rearrangements. TCRdb mirrors the immuneACCESS table, restricted to in-frame sequences. Some clones are absent from its copies; in checked studies, under half trace to an unresolved V gene, and the reason for the others is unknown. V and J calls and clone size follow that table, whereas D and trimming were derived from the DNA. The sample contains 200,000 to 250,000 clones, approximately 87% of them found a single time. 2.5% to 3.5% of the sample belongs to the ten largest clones.

The CDR3 covers 17 residues, taking in both the cysteine and the phenylalanine. The only DNA kept is the CDR3, 51 bases in frame from the first base. CDR1 and CDR2 (SGHTS, YDEGEE) derive from the germline V gene. At the junction V is shortened by 3 bases and J by 8 bases, with 23 bases in between. Input material: PBMCs or T cells enriched from blood (not recorded which). This sequence originates from a woman aged 50 to 60 in a cohort exposed to, infected with or recovered from COVID-19 (not recorded which). Rearrangement joined TRBV5-8 to TRBJ1-4; the D segment could be TRBD1, given 6 matching bases. Here is the DNA: TGTGCCAGCAGCTCCTCTTGCGGTTTTAACAGGGTAGAAAAACTGTTTTTT. Its protein product is CASSSSCGFNRVEKLFF.